The 10 T cell receptor beta chains reported below all come from one sample, sequenced in a study of monozygotic twins with inflammatory bowel disease (dated by TCRdb to about 2019). Libraries were prepared through 5' RACE. The reads were generated on an Illumina HiSeq 2500. After reprocessing by TCRdb, each CDR3 protein sequence is one entry, and no DNA is given. This sample's table has entries for 300,000 to 400,000 distinct CDR3 sequences. Of the sample, approximately 2% is held by the ten largest clones. Sequencing was done on a sample of blood. The source is a human donor with ulcerative colitis or Crohn's disease, or a healthy co-twin of an affected twin (not recorded which).

The J gene is TRBJ1-1, the V gene TRBV11-3; TCRdb calls TRBD1, which cannot be checked without DNA. CDR1 and CDR2 from the germline V gene are SGHNT and YENEEA. The CDR3 length is 15 residues. The CDR3: CASSPKAGMNTEAFF.

The chain recombines TRBV20-1 with TRBJ2-1; TCRdb's D call of TRBD2 is untestable without DNA. Germline loops: CDR1 DFQATT, CDR2 SNEGSKA (reference sequence). The CDR3 loop spans 13 amino acids. The CDR3 loop is CSVGTSGHNEQFF.

This chain connects TRBV4-1 to TRBJ2-5; TCRdb's assignment of TRBD1 cannot be checked, as there is no DNA. CDR3 size: 16 residues. CDR1 is MGHRA, CDR2 YSYEKL, per germline. This CDR3 reads CASSPLPEGAEETQYF.

V usage is TRBV11-3 and J usage is TRBJ2-2; TCRdb indicates TRBD1, and absent DNA this call remains unverified. CDR1 is SGHNT and CDR2 is YENEEA in the germline V gene. This CDR3 has 18 amino acids. The CDR3: CASSLDTGGARVTGELFF. Drawing the rest from reference TRBV11-3 and TRBJ2-2, the complete variable domain is EAGVVQSPRYKIIEKKQPVAFWCNPISGHNTLYWYLQNLGQGPELLIRYENEEAVDDSQLPKDRFSAERLKGVDSTLKIQPAELGDSAVYLCASSLDTGGARVTGELFFGEGSRLTVL.

V is TRBV20-1 and J is TRBJ2-2; TCRdb returns TRBD2, unconfirmable since there is no DNA. The V gene's germline CDR1 is DFQATT and CDR2 SNEGSKA (reference sequence). CDR3 size: 14 residues. CDR3 sequence reads: CSARKEGATGELFF.

The chain uses TRBV20-1 and TRBJ1-5; TCRdb gives TRBD1 as the D gene, but with no DNA this cannot be confirmed. Germline CDR1 and CDR2: DFQATT and SNEGSKA (reference sequence). The CDR3 length is 15 residues. Here the CDR3 reads CSASPDRGGNQPQHF.

V and J are TRBV28 and TRBJ2-1; without DNA, the TCRdb call of TRBD2 cannot be checked. The CDR3 runs 14 residues. The germline V gene encodes CDR1 MDHEN and CDR2 SYDVKM. The CDR3 reads CASNLLAGLNEQFF.

Here the CDR3 reads CASSAGPTTEGYTF. The chain is built from TRBV18 and TRBJ1-2; TCRdb's D call of TRBD1 is untestable without DNA. CDR1 KGHSH and CDR2 LQKENI come from the germline V gene. CDR3 length: 14 amino acids.

The gene calls are TRBV4-1 and TRBJ1-1; TCRdb designates TRBD1, a call that cannot be tested without DNA. The CDR3 sequence is 14 residues long. Germline V lookup: CDR1 MGHRA, CDR2 YSYEKL. CDR3: CASSQEWDRAEAFF.

The rearrangement links TRBV7-3 to TRBJ1-1; TCRdb designates TRBD1, a call that cannot be tested without DNA. Germline V gives CDR1 SGHTA, CDR2 FQGTGA. The CDR3 contains 16 residues. The CDR3 here is CASSSTPGTVNTEAFF.